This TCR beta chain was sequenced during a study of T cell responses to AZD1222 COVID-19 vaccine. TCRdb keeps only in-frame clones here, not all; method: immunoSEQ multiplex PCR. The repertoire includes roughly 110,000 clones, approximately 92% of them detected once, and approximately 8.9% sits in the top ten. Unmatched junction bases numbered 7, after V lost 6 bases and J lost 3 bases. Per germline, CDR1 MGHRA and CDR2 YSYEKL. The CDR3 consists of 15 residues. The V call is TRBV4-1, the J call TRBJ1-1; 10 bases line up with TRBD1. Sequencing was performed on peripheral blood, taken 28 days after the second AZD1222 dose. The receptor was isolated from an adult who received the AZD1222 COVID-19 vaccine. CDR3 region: CASSLDRGRDTEAFF. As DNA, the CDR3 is TGCGCCAGCAGTCTCGACAGGGGGCGAGACACTGAAGCTTTCTTT.